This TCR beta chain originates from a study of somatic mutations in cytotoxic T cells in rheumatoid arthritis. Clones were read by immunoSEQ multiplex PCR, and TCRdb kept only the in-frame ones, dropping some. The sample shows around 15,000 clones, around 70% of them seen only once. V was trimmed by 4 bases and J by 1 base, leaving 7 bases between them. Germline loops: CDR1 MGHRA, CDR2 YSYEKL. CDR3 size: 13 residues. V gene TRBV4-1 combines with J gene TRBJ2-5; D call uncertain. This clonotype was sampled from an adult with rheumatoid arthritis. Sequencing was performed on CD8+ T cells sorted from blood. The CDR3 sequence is CASSPAIQETQYF. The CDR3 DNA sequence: TGCGCCAGCAGCCCAGCGATCCAAGAGACCCAGTACTTC.